One and the same sample provided the 9 T cell receptor beta chains below, sequenced in a study of blood T cell repertoires in COVID-19. Assay: immunoSEQ multiplex PCR; the TCRdb copy retains only in-frame clones and omits some. The sample holds 200,000 to 250,000 clones; 70% to 85% are singletons and the top ten take over 6.5%. The sample consisted of peripheral blood. These receptors were collected from an elderly woman with COVID-19, enrolled during active disease.

The CDR3 loop is CASSPVGGRGWETQYF. CDR3 DNA sequence: TGTGCCAGCTCACCCGTGGGCGGCAGGGGCTGGGAGACCCAGTACTTC. This sequence joins TRBV18 and TRBJ2-5, with D perhaps TRBD1 (6 bases). The V end was cut by 3 bases, the J end by 5 bases, with 19 bases between. CDR1 is KGHSH and CDR2 is LQKENI in the germline V gene. This CDR3 has 16 amino acids.

This chain joins TRBV27 and TRBJ2-3; a weak D match, TRBD2 (6 bases). Trimming left V 2 bases short and J 0 bases short, with 9 bases between. The length of the CDR3 is 15 residues. CDR1 is MNHEY, CDR2 SMNVEV, per germline (reference sequence). In nucleotides, the CDR3 is TGTGCCAGCAGTTTAGGCGGGACTAGCACAGATACGCAGTATTTT. Translating it yields CASSLGGTSTDTQYF.

This clone was detected a few times. This sequence joins TRBV6-2 or TRBV6-3 and TRBJ1-2, with 7 positions matching TRBD1. The CDR3 extends over 13 amino acids. V shed 6 bases, J shed 5 bases, and the junction held 6 bases outside the gene matches. Germline CDR1 and CDR2: MNHEY and SVGEGT. CDR3 amino acids: CASSQTGTYGYTF. CDR3 in DNA: TGTGCCAGCAGCCAGACAGGGACTTATGGCTACACCTTC.

The chain carries TRBV12-3 or TRBV12-4 and TRBJ1-5; the D gene is possibly TRBD1 (5 bases). This CDR3 has 11 residues. Trimming took 6 bases from V and 6 from J, leaving 6 bases between them. This chain's CDR3 is CASSQGQPQHF. The CDR3, as DNA: TGTGCCAGCAGCCAGGGTCAGCCCCAGCATTTT.

This clone showed up just a few times. The V and J genes are TRBV7-9 and TRBJ2-2; perhaps TRBD2 as D (6 bases). V was clipped by 0 bases and J by 6 bases, with 11 bases between them. The CDR3 runs 15 residues. Germline assignment: CDR1 SEHNR and CDR2 FQNEAQ (reference sequence). CDR3 protein: CASSLARGMAGELFF. The DNA of the CDR3 is TGTGCCAGCAGCTTAGCGCGGGGAATGGCCGGGGAGCTGTTTTTT.

The DNA of the CDR3 is TGTGCCAGCAATATCACCGGGGAGCTGTTTTTT. This gives the protein CASNITGELFF. The chain recombines TRBV27 with TRBJ2-2; D gene uncertain. The CDR3 consists of 11 residues. V was shortened by 7 bases and J by 4 bases, with 4 bases between the two germline ends. The V gene's germline CDR1 is MNHEY and CDR2 SMNVEV (reference sequence).

A note on this clone: Other DNA sequences of this sample code for an identical CDR3. The V call is TRBV24-1, the J call TRBJ2-5; D is possibly TRBD1 (5 bases). The germline gives CDR1 KGHDR, CDR2 SFDVKD. The CDR3 has 13 amino acids. Trimming stripped 5 bases from V and 4 bases from J, with 10 bases between. The CDR3 here is CATSGGPRETQYF. CDR3 nucleotide sequence: TGTGCCACCAGTGGGGGCCCCAGAGAGACCCAGTACTTC.

In this sample, this clone turned up once. The genes are TRBV2 and TRBJ1-6, with 8 bases lining up with TRBD1. Germline lookup yields CDR1 SNHLY and CDR2 FYNNEI. The CDR3 is 16 amino acids. V lost 6 bases and J lost 7; bases outside the gene matches: 11. CDR3 sequence: CASRVGGTGRNSPLHF. The CDR3 coding sequence is TGTGCCAGCAGGGTAGGCGGGACAGGAAGAAATTCACCCCTCCACTTT.

The chain carries TRBV2 and TRBJ1-2; maybe TRBD1 (5 bases). Between the trimmed V and J ends, which lost 3 bases and 6 bases, there was a span of 8 bases. The CDR3 sequence is 12 residues long. Germline V gives CDR1 SNHLY, CDR2 FYNNEI. This chain's CDR3 is CASSDGGHGYTF. The CDR3 nucleotides read TGTGCCAGCAGTGACGGGGGACATGGCTACACCTTC.